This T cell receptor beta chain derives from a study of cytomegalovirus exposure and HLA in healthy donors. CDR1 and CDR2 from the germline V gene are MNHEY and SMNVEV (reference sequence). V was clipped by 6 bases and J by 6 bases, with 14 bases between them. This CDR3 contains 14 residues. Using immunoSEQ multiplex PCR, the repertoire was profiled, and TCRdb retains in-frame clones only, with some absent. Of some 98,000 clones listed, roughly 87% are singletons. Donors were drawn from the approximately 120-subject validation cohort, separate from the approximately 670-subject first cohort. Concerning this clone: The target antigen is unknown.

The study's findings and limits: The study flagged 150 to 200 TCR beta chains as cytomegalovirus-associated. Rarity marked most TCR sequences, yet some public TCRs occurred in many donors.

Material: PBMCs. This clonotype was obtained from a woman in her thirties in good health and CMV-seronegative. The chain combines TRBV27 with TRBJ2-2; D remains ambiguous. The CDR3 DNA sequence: TGTGCCAGCAGAGACCTAGGTGGATCCGGGGAGCTGTTTTTT. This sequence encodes CASRDLGGSGELFF.